Listed below are T cell receptor beta chains from one sample, sequenced in a study of vaccination and CD4 T cells after COVID-19. What these receptors recognize is not known. TCRdb passed the PCR reads through MiXCR, listing each CDR3 protein once. This sample has 10,000 to 15,000 distinct CDR3 sequences; around 47% occur once, and the top ten carry around 25%. Material: CD4+ T cells from blood, cultured in vitro. The source is a human donor who had recovered from COVID-19. Each CDR3 is given without its conserved first and last residue.

j_call,v_call,cdr3_aa
TRBJ1-5,TRBV10-3,AISEAGGVRVSNQPQH
TRBJ2-3,TRBV20-1,SVRSGGLSPDTQY
TRBJ2-2,TRBV6-1,ASRRLAGNTGELF
TRBJ2-7,TRBV11-3,ASSLGDTYYEQY
TRBJ2-5,TRBV19,ASSNRGSVWETQY
TRBJ1-2,TRBV20-1,SASDGRGGYT
TRBJ2-5,TRBV18,ASSTGNRETQY
TRBJ1-1,TRBV6-1,ASRFTNRGANTEAF
TRBJ2-7,TRBV6-2/TRBV6-3,ASRGTSIYEQY
TRBJ2-7,TRBV7-2,ASSGGPHQSSYEQY
TRBJ2-2,TRBV18,ASSGPAGLLNTGELF
TRBJ1-1,TRBV7-2,ASSLPGPGEAF
TRBJ1-3,TRBV27,ASSSPGSGNTIY